This TCR beta chain was captured in a study of shared clonotypes between healthy human individuals. This clone was found many times. This CDR3 is 14 amino acids long. Trimming removed 3 bases from V and 1 base from J, with 6 bases in between. Germline V gene data show CDR1 as MNHEY and CDR2 as SMNVEV (reference sequence). Method: immunoSEQ multiplex PCR; TCRdb's copy keeps in-frame clones and lacks some. The sample has some 1 million clones, about 70% seen once. The origin of this receptor is a man aged 18 to 29 in good health. The gene calls are TRBV27 and TRBJ2-2; D is undetermined. The material sequenced was memory CD4+ T cells sorted from blood. The subset denotes: CD45RA-negative fraction. CDR3 protein: CASSLRLNTGELFF. CDR3 DNA sequence: TGTGCCAGCAGTTTGCGGTTGAACACCGGGGAGCTGTTTTTT.